The next 3 T cell receptor beta chains were all read from a single sample in a study of T-cell memory formation after mild COVID-19. MiXCR, run by TCRdb on the 5' RACE reads, gives a single entry per CDR3 protein. The table lists around 160,000 distinct CDR3 sequences, around a tenth of them singletons, with less than 4% in the top ten. The specimen sequenced was PBMCs or a T cell subset sorted from them (not recorded which). The source of these receptors is a man aged 18 to 29 who had mild COVID-19 (a few samples of this study predate the infection). Cell type and time point are not known.

This sequence joins TRBV5-4 and TRBJ2-3; 12 nucleotides line up with TRBD2. The germline gives CDR1 SGHNT, CDR2 YYREEE (reference sequence). The CDR3 consists of 17 residues. V dropped 1 base and J dropped 6; count of bases not matched to a gene: 9. CDR3 protein: CASSLTSGGPFFDTQYF. In DNA, the CDR3 is TGTGCCAGCAGCTTGACTAGCGGGGGGCCCTTCTTTGATACGCAGTATTTT.

This clonotype has a count of ten or more. J is TRBJ2-7 and V is TRBV20-1; tentative D call: TRBD1 (5 bases). The germline V gene encodes CDR1 DFQATT and CDR2 SNEGSKA (reference sequence). The V and J ends lost 5 bases and 6 bases respectively, with 14 bases between them. The CDR3 has 12 amino acids. For the CDR3, the DNA is TGCAGTGCTTCGACAGAGTTTGCCGAGCAGTACTTC. Its translation is CSASTEFAEQYF.

In this sample, this clonotype turned up a few times. V is TRBV11-1 and J is TRBJ1-2; weak D call: TRBD1 (6 bases). The ends were cut back, 8 bases at V and 6 bases at J, with 10 bases in the middle. The CDR3 extends over 11 amino acids. Germline V lookup: CDR1 SGHAT, CDR2 FQDESV (reference sequence). CDR3 DNA: TGTGCCAGCCCCCAGGGGAATGGCTACACCTTC. Translated, it gives CASPQGNGYTF.